What follows are 10 T cell receptor beta chains derived from one specimen sequenced in a study of CD8+ T cells in alopecia areata. Following extraction, RNA underwent reverse transcription to cDNA, which served as the sequencing template. Clones were read by immunoSEQ multiplex PCR, and TCRdb kept only the in-frame ones, dropping some. The sample yields 110,000 to 150,000 clones, 86% seen once. The treatment here: oral pan-JAK inhibitor, 5-10 mg twice daily. The material sequenced was CD8+ T cells sorted from blood, taken at week 4, from a patient treated with tofacitinib. These receptors came from a human donor with alopecia areata.

As regards this clone: Distinct nucleotide sequences in the sample also encode this CDR3. The V call is TRBV9, the J call TRBJ2-1; tentative D call: TRBD2 (5 bases). V lost 0 bases to trimming and J lost 7 bases, with 8 bases between them. The CDR3 runs 13 residues. In germline, CDR1 is SGDLS, CDR2 YYNGEE. The CDR3 DNA is TGTGCCAGCAGCGTAGCTACGGGAAATGAGCAGTTCTTC. Protein sequence: CASSVATGNEQFF.

V and J are TRBV29-1 and TRBJ1-2; 12 nucleotides align to TRBD1. Looked up from germline, CDR1 is SQVTM and CDR2 is ANQGSEA. V was clipped by 6 bases and J by 6 bases; unmatched bases: 5. The CDR3 is 13 residues long. In DNA, the CDR3 is TGCAGCGTCGAGGGACAGGGGGCCCATGGCTACACCTTC. Protein sequence: CSVEGQGAHGYTF.

This clone was counted a single time. The J gene is TRBJ2-1, the V gene TRBV27; TRBD1 agrees at 7 bases. Unmatched junction bases numbered 4, after V lost 2 bases and J lost 3 bases. The CDR3 has 15 amino acids. Germline V CDR1 and CDR2: MNHEY, SMNVEV (reference sequence). The chain's CDR3 is CASSLPGGLYNEQFF. The CDR3 DNA is TGTGCCAGCAGTTTACCAGGGGGTCTCTACAATGAGCAGTTCTTC.

V usage is TRBV6-1 and J usage is TRBJ2-7, with D hard to call. The CDR3 has 14 amino acids. Deletions cut 0 bases from V and 3 bases from J, with 9 bases between. Germline assignment: CDR1 MNHNS and CDR2 SASEGT. As DNA, the CDR3 is TGTGCCAGCAGTGAAGCGGGAAAGATCTACGAGCAGTACTTC. This codes for CASSEAGKIYEQYF.

The V and J genes are TRBV30 and TRBJ1-3, with 7 bases identical to TRBD1. The CDR3 has 16 amino acids. V was clipped by 4 bases and J by 5 bases; unmatched bases: 14. Per germline, CDR1 GTSNPN and CDR2 SVGIG (reference sequence). CDR3 amino acids: CAWTLDRATLRNTIYF. CDR3 coding DNA: TGTGCCTGGACCCTCGACAGGGCGACGTTACGAAACACCATATATTTT.

V usage is TRBV6-4 and J usage is TRBJ2-1; possible D gene TRBD1, 7 bases. The CDR3 consists of 14 residues. Trimming took off 2 bases at V and 3 bases at J, with 8 bases between the two ends. In germline, CDR1 is MRHNA, CDR2 SNTAGT. The CDR3 DNA is TGTGCCAGCAGTGACCAGGGGGGCTACAATGAGCAGTTCTTC. Its protein product is CASSDQGGYNEQFF.

V is TRBV9 and J is TRBJ1-2; 9 bases are shared with TRBD1. Trimming cost V 7 bases and J 2 bases; bases outside gene matches: 9. The CDR3 contains 15 residues. CDR1 is SGDLS, CDR2 YYNGEE, per germline. The CDR3 DNA follows: TGTGCCAGCGGAGAGAACAGGGGGCTCAACTATGGCTACACCTTC. Its translation is CASGENRGLNYGYTF.

CDR3 sequence reads: CASGRSGISYEQYF. CDR3 coding DNA: TGTGCTAGTGGCCGTAGCGGGATATCGTACGAGCAGTACTTC. This chain uses TRBV12-5 with TRBJ2-7, with 8 bases that match TRBD2. The V and J ends lost 6 bases and 4 bases, in that order; junction bases with no gene match: 8. The length of the CDR3 is 14 residues. Germline V gene data show CDR1 as LGHNT and CDR2 as FRNRAP.

The chain recombines TRBV5-4 with TRBJ1-2; D gene uncertain. Trimming pared 0 bases from V and 4 bases from J, leaving 7 bases between. CDR3 length equals 13 residues. Germline V lookup: CDR1 SGHNT, CDR2 YYREEE (reference sequence). The CDR3 region is CASSLEGTYGYTF. CDR3 coding DNA: TGTGCCAGCAGCTTGGAGGGAACCTATGGCTACACCTTC.

The chain couples TRBV4-1 to TRBJ2-7; weak D call: TRBD1 (5 bases). V was shortened by 6 bases and J by 0 bases, with 9 bases between the two germline ends. The CDR3 consists of 13 residues. Per germline, CDR1 MGHRA and CDR2 YSYEKL. The CDR3 loop is CASSEGASYEQYF. The DNA for the CDR3 is TGCGCCAGCAGTGAAGGGGCCTCCTACGAGCAGTACTTC.